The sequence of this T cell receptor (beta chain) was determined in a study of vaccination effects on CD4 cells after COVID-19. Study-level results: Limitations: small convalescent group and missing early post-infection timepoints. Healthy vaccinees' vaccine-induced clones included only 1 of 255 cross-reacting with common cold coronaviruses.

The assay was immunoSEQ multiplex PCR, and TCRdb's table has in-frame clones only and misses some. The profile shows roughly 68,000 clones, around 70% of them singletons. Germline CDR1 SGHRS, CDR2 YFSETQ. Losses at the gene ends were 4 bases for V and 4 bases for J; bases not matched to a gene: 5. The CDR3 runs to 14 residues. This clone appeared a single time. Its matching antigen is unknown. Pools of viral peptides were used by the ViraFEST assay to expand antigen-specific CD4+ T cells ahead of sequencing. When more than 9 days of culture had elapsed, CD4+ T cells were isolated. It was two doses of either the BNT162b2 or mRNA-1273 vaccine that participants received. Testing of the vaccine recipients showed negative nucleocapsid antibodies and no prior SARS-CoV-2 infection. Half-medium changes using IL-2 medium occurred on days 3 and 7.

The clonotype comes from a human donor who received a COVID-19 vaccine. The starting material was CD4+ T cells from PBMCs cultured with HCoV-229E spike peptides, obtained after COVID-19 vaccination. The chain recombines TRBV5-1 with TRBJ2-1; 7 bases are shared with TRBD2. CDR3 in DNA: TGCGCCAGCAGCACGCGGGGGACTTACAATGAGCAGTTCTTC. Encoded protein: CASSTRGTYNEQFF.